Listed below are T cell receptor beta chains from one sample, sequenced in a study of shared clonotypes between healthy human individuals. Repertoires were generated with immunoSEQ multiplex PCR, while TCRdb's copy carries only in-frame clones and drops some. The table includes about 1 million clones, around 75% detected once. Sequenced material: memory CD4+ T cells sorted from blood. Every receptor here comes from a man between 18 and 29 years old in good health. CDR3s include the opening cysteine and the closing phenylalanine or tryptophan. Each record gives: D gene, J gene, V gene, CDR3 length, clone size, CDR3 protein, CDR3 DNA. D genes are given only for firm matches. Where a row states a size, it is once, few, many or the class of an expanded clone; other rows omit it.

d_gene: -; j_gene: TRBJ1-1; v_gene: TRBV5-1; len: 14; abundance: -; CDR3aa: CASRFDGMNTEAFF; CDR3nt: TGCGCCAGCAGATTCGACGGTATGAACACTGAAGCTTTCTTT
d_gene: -; j_gene: TRBJ2-7; v_gene: TRBV6-5; len: 14; abundance: -; CDR3aa: CVSSYTRGPYEQYF; CDR3nt: TGTGTCAGCAGTTACACGAGAGGACCCTACGAGCAGTACTTC
d_gene: -; j_gene: TRBJ1-1; v_gene: TRBV4-2; len: 18; abundance: -; CDR3aa: CASSQGADRGKGNTEAFF; CDR3nt: TGTGCCAGCAGCCAAGGCGCCGACCGGGGGAAGGGGAACACTGAAGCTTTCTTT
d_gene: TRBD1; j_gene: TRBJ1-2; v_gene: TRBV6-1; len: 16; abundance: -; CDR3aa: CASSERQGASPYGYTF; CDR3nt: TGTGCCAGCAGTGAGAGACAGGGGGCGTCCCCCTATGGCTACACCTTC
d_gene: TRBD2; j_gene: TRBJ2-7; v_gene: TRBV5-4; len: 15; abundance: -; CDR3aa: CASSPGLAGIYEQYF; CDR3nt: TGTGCCAGCAGCCCGGGACTAGCGGGAATCTACGAGCAGTACTTC
d_gene: -; j_gene: TRBJ2-5; v_gene: TRBV5-1; len: 15; abundance: -; CDR3aa: CASSRGDPGQETQYF; CDR3nt: TGCGCCAGCAGTCGGGGTGACCCCGGGCAAGAGACCCAGTACTTC
d_gene: -; j_gene: TRBJ2-5; v_gene: TRBV21-1; len: 13; abundance: -; CDR3aa: CASSNCWGETQYF; CDR3nt: TGTGCCAGCAGCAACTGTTGGGGAGAGACCCAGTACTTC
d_gene: -; j_gene: TRBJ1-2; v_gene: TRBV6-5; len: 14; abundance: few; CDR3aa: CASSYGTRDYGYTF; CDR3nt: TGTGCCAGCAGTTACGGGACAAGAGACTATGGCTACACCTTC
d_gene: -; j_gene: TRBJ2-1; v_gene: TRBV5-1; len: 12; abundance: once; CDR3aa: CASSLPGNEQFF; CDR3nt: TGCGCCAGCAGCTTGCCCGGCAATGAGCAGTTCTTC
d_gene: -; j_gene: TRBJ1-5; v_gene: TRBV19; len: 16; abundance: -; CDR3aa: CASIGRRGDGNQPQHF; CDR3nt: TGTGCCAGTATAGGCCGCAGGGGAGATGGCAATCAGCCCCAGCATTTT
d_gene: -; j_gene: TRBJ2-2; v_gene: TRBV7-2; len: 13; abundance: -; CDR3aa: CASSFSAAVELFF; CDR3nt: TGTGCCAGCAGCTTTTCGGCTGCCGTGGAGCTGTTTTTT
d_gene: TRBD1; j_gene: TRBJ1-6; v_gene: TRBV9; len: 14; abundance: -; CDR3aa: CASSVQGGNSPLHF; CDR3nt: TGTGCCAGCAGCGTTCAGGGGGGTAATTCACCCCTCCACTTT
d_gene: -; j_gene: TRBJ2-1; v_gene: TRBV5-1; len: 14; abundance: -; CDR3aa: CASSLGQNYNEQFF; CDR3nt: TGCGCCAGCAGCTTGGGGCAGAACTACAATGAGCAGTTCTTC
d_gene: TRBD1; j_gene: TRBJ1-1; v_gene: TRBV30; len: 13; abundance: few; CDR3aa: CAWSGQGHSEAFF; CDR3nt: TGTGCCTGGAGTGGACAGGGACATTCTGAAGCTTTCTTT
d_gene: TRBD1; j_gene: TRBJ1-5; v_gene: TRBV9; len: 15; abundance: once; CDR3aa: CASSPGPGGDQPQHF; CDR3nt: TGTGCCAGCAGCCCCGGCCCAGGGGGTGATCAGCCCCAGCATTTT
d_gene: TRBD1; j_gene: TRBJ2-1; v_gene: TRBV6-1; len: 15; abundance: -; CDR3aa: CASTWDRAFYNEQFF; CDR3nt: TGTGCCAGCACCTGGGACAGGGCCTTCTACAATGAGCAGTTCTTC
d_gene: TRBD1; j_gene: TRBJ1-1; v_gene: TRBV18; len: 13; abundance: -; CDR3aa: CASSPGTDTEAFF; CDR3nt: TGTGCCAGCTCACCTGGGACAGACACTGAAGCTTTCTTT
d_gene: -; j_gene: TRBJ2-1; v_gene: TRBV29-1; len: 15; abundance: -; CDR3aa: CSVEAEGGRRNEQFF; CDR3nt: TGCAGCGTTGAAGCGGAGGGGGGGCGTCGGAATGAGCAGTTCTTC
d_gene: -; j_gene: TRBJ2-6; v_gene: TRBV6-5; len: 16; abundance: -; CDR3aa: CASSSGRTSGANVLTF; CDR3nt: TGTGCCAGCAGTTCGGGACGGACCTCTGGGGCCAACGTCCTGACTTTC
d_gene: TRBD2; j_gene: TRBJ2-1; v_gene: TRBV5-1; len: 15; abundance: -; CDR3aa: CASSFRLAGVHEQFF; CDR3nt: TGCGCCAGCAGCTTCCGCCTAGCGGGAGTACATGAGCAGTTCTTC
d_gene: -; j_gene: TRBJ1-2; v_gene: TRBV9; len: 15; abundance: -; CDR3aa: CASSPRNPGDYGYTF; CDR3nt: TGTGCCAGCAGCCCTAGGAACCCTGGAGACTATGGCTACACCTTC
d_gene: TRBD1; j_gene: TRBJ1-1; v_gene: TRBV27; len: 14; abundance: -; CDR3aa: CASSPDREGTEAFF; CDR3nt: TGTGCCAGCAGCCCGGACAGGGAAGGCACTGAAGCTTTCTTT
d_gene: TRBD2; j_gene: TRBJ2-1; v_gene: TRBV4-1; len: 19; abundance: -; CDR3aa: CASSQVSSGGPTSYNEQFF; CDR3nt: TGCGCCAGCAGCCAAGTATCTAGCGGGGGGCCCACGAGCTACAATGAGCAGTTCTTC
d_gene: -; j_gene: TRBJ1-6; v_gene: TRBV10-2; len: 14; abundance: -; CDR3aa: CASSGHLINSPLHF; CDR3nt: TGCGCCAGCAGTGGTCACCTTATTAATTCACCCCTCCACTTT
d_gene: -; j_gene: TRBJ2-2; v_gene: TRBV10-1; len: 15; abundance: -; CDR3aa: CASSEGLRPDGELFF; CDR3nt: TGCGCCAGCAGTGAGGGGCTTCGGCCGGACGGGGAGCTGTTTTTT
d_gene: -; j_gene: TRBJ1-2; v_gene: TRBV5-6; len: 12; abundance: -; CDR3aa: CASSYFRDGYTF; CDR3nt: TGTGCCAGCAGCTACTTCAGGGATGGCTACACCTTC
d_gene: -; j_gene: TRBJ1-1; v_gene: TRBV28; len: 11; abundance: many; CDR3aa: CATGVFTEAFF; CDR3nt: TGTGCCACAGGGGTTTTCACTGAAGCTTTCTTT
d_gene: -; j_gene: TRBJ2-7; v_gene: TRBV11-2; len: 14; abundance: -; CDR3aa: CASSTRQPPYEQYF; CDR3nt: TGTGCCAGCAGCACCAGACAGCCCCCCTACGAGCAGTACTTC
d_gene: -; j_gene: TRBJ2-1; v_gene: TRBV6-5; len: 15; abundance: -; CDR3aa: CASSFTSTGVRVQFF; CDR3nt: TGTGCCAGCAGTTTTACAAGCACCGGCGTAAGGGTGCAGTTCTTC
d_gene: TRBD1; j_gene: TRBJ1-1; v_gene: TRBV27; len: 15; abundance: -; CDR3aa: CASIPGTGASTEAFF; CDR3nt: TGTGCCAGCATTCCGGGAACAGGGGCGAGCACTGAAGCTTTCTTT
d_gene: TRBD1; j_gene: TRBJ1-5; v_gene: TRBV27; len: 15; abundance: few; CDR3aa: CASSPGQYSNQPQHF; CDR3nt: TGTGCCAGCTCCCCGGGACAGTATAGCAATCAGCCCCAGCATTTT
d_gene: -; j_gene: TRBJ2-3; v_gene: TRBV9; len: 16; abundance: -; CDR3aa: CASSVASAVGPDTQYF; CDR3nt: TGTGCCAGCAGCGTAGCTTCGGCGGTAGGCCCAGATACGCAGTATTTT
d_gene: TRBD1; j_gene: TRBJ2-3; v_gene: TRBV18; len: 12; abundance: -; CDR3aa: CASSQGANTQYF; CDR3nt: TGTGCCAGCTCACAGGGGGCGAATACGCAGTATTTT
d_gene: -; j_gene: TRBJ2-1; v_gene: TRBV19; len: 14; abundance: -; CDR3aa: CASSPPIPSNEQFF; CDR3nt: TGTGCCAGTAGTCCCCCCATTCCCAGCAATGAGCAGTTCTTC
d_gene: TRBD2; j_gene: TRBJ2-3; v_gene: TRBV11-2; len: 16; abundance: few; CDR3aa: CASSVTSGRRTDTQYF; CDR3nt: TGTGCCAGCAGTGTTACTAGCGGGAGAAGGACAGATACGCAGTATTTT
d_gene: TRBD1; j_gene: TRBJ1-4; v_gene: TRBV19; len: 15; abundance: -; CDR3aa: CASSIAQGVNEKLFF; CDR3nt: TGTGCCAGTAGTATAGCCCAGGGGGTTAATGAAAAACTGTTTTTT
d_gene: -; j_gene: TRBJ2-7; v_gene: TRBV18; len: 14; abundance: -; CDR3aa: CASSPRDKGYEQYF; CDR3nt: TGTGCCAGCTCACCGAGGGACAAAGGCTACGAGCAGTACTTC
d_gene: -; j_gene: TRBJ2-5; v_gene: TRBV10-3; len: 13; abundance: -; CDR3aa: CAISEAGTETQYF; CDR3nt: TGTGCCATCAGTGAGGCAGGAACAGAGACCCAGTACTTC
d_gene: -; j_gene: TRBJ1-5; v_gene: TRBV6-1; len: 13; abundance: -; CDR3aa: CATSEGISQPQHF; CDR3nt: TGTGCCACCTCTGAGGGGATCAGTCAGCCCCAGCATTTT
d_gene: TRBD2; j_gene: TRBJ2-5; v_gene: TRBV6-4; len: 17; abundance: -; CDR3aa: CASSDSIGGVGVETQYF; CDR3nt: TGTGCCAGCAGTGACTCAATTGGGGGGGTCGGGGTAGAGACCCAGTACTTC
d_gene: TRBD2; j_gene: TRBJ2-2; v_gene: TRBV7-2; len: 14; abundance: many; CDR3aa: CASRGGTPKGELFF; CDR3nt: TGTGCCAGCAGGGGGGGGACCCCAAAGGGGGAGCTGTTTTTT
d_gene: -; j_gene: TRBJ1-1; v_gene: TRBV20-1; len: 11; abundance: few; CDR3aa: CRATRGSEAFF; CDR3nt: TGCAGGGCAACTAGGGGTTCTGAAGCTTTCTTT